The clone carrying this T cell receptor beta chain was seen ten or more times. Its antigen is currently unknown. The data belong to a study of T cells after yellow fever vaccination. Template switching by 5'RACE produced TCR cDNA, adding a universal primer site and UMIs. TCRdb re-analysed the 5' RACE reads in MiXCR, keeping a single row per CDR3 protein. The data contain roughly 520,000 distinct CDR3 sequences, roughly 22% of them singletons. Regarding the study as a whole: There was a small share of clonotypes that showed up in both the CD4 and CD8 compartments.

The CDR3 consists of 13 residues. V was shortened by 6 bases and J by 2 bases, with 10 bases between the two germline ends. This chain uses TRBV12-3 or TRBV12-4 with TRBJ1-1; D unclear. Sequenced here: PBMCs, sampled 20 to 25 days after the first yellow fever vaccination. The sequence was obtained from a man between 18 and 35 years old who received the YFV17D yellow fever vaccine. Here the CDR3 reads CASRREVNTEAFF. As DNA, the CDR3 is TGTGCCAGCAGGAGAGAAGTAAACACTGAAGCTTTCTTT.